This T cell receptor (beta chain) was retrieved from a study of cytomegalovirus exposure and HLA in healthy donors. This clone came up a few times. Its specificity is unknown. Trimming took 0 bases from V and 5 from J; bases not matched to a gene: 4. Per the germline V gene, CDR1 is MNHEY and CDR2 is SVGAGI. The length of the CDR3 is 15 residues. PCR amplification relied on 60 Vbeta primers (plus 13 Jbeta primers). Method: immunoSEQ multiplex PCR; TCRdb's copy keeps in-frame clones and lacks some. The sample has roughly 97,000 clones, about 80% seen once. Study results and limitations: Accurate predictions that matched the HLA-A and HLA-B alleles of most subjects were reportedly made from TCR beta sequences.

The TCR sequence derives from a woman aged 18-29 years in good health and CMV-seropositive. The chain recombines TRBV6-5 with TRBJ1-5, with 7 bases matching TRBD1. Sequenced sample: PBMCs. The CDR3 region has the DNA TGTGCCAGCAGTTACTCCGGGACAGCGGATCAGCCCCAGCATTTT. Its protein product is CASSYSGTADQPQHF.